The 14 T cell receptor beta chains below were found in one sample sequenced in a study of regulatory T cells in long-lasting Graves disease. This sample's time point: newly diagnosed GD, antithyroid drugs for less than 3 months. PBMC RNA served as the TCR library source. Both iRepertoire HTBI primers and Arm-PCR of CDR3 regions were used to build the TCR beta libraries. TCRdb re-derived calls from the multiplex PCR reads in MiXCR, one entry per CDR3 protein. Among 580,000 or so distinct CDR3 sequences listed, roughly 15% were seen once. The sample also formed part of further work on T cells in Graves' hyperthyroidism and ophthalmopathy.

The input for sequencing was peripheral blood mononuclear cells (PBMCs), taken at new diagnosis, from a patient treated with antithyroid drugs. The receptors come from a man in his late teens or twenties with Graves disease.

Concerning this clonotype itself: Being one base from a much bigger clone, this may be a read error. The gene calls are TRBV7-9 and TRBJ2-4; D gene uncertain. Germline CDR1 reads SEHNR; CDR2 reads FQNEAQ (reference sequence). The length of the CDR3 is 15 residues. CDR3 sequence: CASSFGGLAENIQYF. For the CDR3, the DNA is TGTGCCAGCAGCTTCGGCGGCTTAGCCGAAAACATTCAGTACTTC.

This clonotype was observed a few times. The chain employs TRBV7-9 and TRBJ1-1; TRBD1 matches 9 bases. The CDR3 totals 16 residues. Germline CDR1 SEHNR, CDR2 FQNEAQ (reference sequence). V was clipped by 5 bases and J by 2 bases; unmatched bases: 9. The CDR3 is CASSQQATGGNTEAFF. In DNA form, the CDR3 reads TGTGCCAGCAGCCAACAGGCTACAGGGGGCAACACTGAAGCTTTCTTT.

This clonotype showed up many times. The chain couples TRBV12-3 or TRBV12-4 to TRBJ2-5, with 7 bases that match TRBD1. The V gene end was trimmed by 6 bases and the J gene end by 4 bases; junction bases not matched to a gene: 17. The CDR3 is made up of 17 amino acids. The CDR3 spells CASSLLLQGTARETQYF. The CDR3 bases are TGTGCCAGCAGCCTCCTTCTACAGGGGACGGCTCGAGAGACCCAGTACTTC.

This chain joins TRBV30 and TRBJ2-6; a weak D match, TRBD1 (6 bases). The CDR3 sequence is 15 residues long. With 3 bases removed from V and 2 bases from J, the gap between germline ends came to 11 bases. Per the germline V gene, CDR1 is GTSNPN and CDR2 is SVGIG (reference sequence). In nucleotides, the CDR3 is TGTGCCTGGAGGAAACAGGGAACTGGGGCCAACGTCCTGACTTTC. Protein sequence: CAWRKQGTGANVLTF.

Concerning this clonotype itself: This may arise from a read error, as a much more abundant clone is one base away. The chain is built from TRBV20-1 and TRBJ2-5, with 8 bases fitting TRBD2. The V gene's germline CDR1 is DFQATT and CDR2 SNEGSKA (reference sequence). The CDR3 covers 14 residues. The CDR3 nucleotides read TGCAGTGCTCCAGACGGGAGGGCAGGGGAGACCCAGCACTTC. This translates into CSAPDGRAGETQHF.

Ten or more counts support this clonotype. The chain has TRBV7-6 and TRBJ2-7; D is undetermined. Germline-derived CDR1 and CDR2 are SGHVS and FNYEAQ. The CDR3 is made up of 13 amino acids. V was shortened by 5 bases and J by 3 bases, with 11 bases between the two germline ends. The CDR3: CASSKNVLYEQYF. The CDR3 coding sequence is TGTGCCAGCAGCAAAAATGTGCTCTACGAGCAGTACTTC.

In its sample, this clonotype was seen a few times. The chain uses TRBV4-1 and TRBJ2-1; 9 positions agree with TRBD2. CDR3 length: 19 residues. Germline CDR1 is MGHRA and CDR2 is YSYEKL. V lost 5 bases, J lost 3 bases, and 17 bases stayed unmatched. The CDR3 loop reads CASSKRPPIAGDGYNEQFF. CDR3 sequence (DNA): TGCGCCAGCAGCAAAAGACCCCCCATAGCGGGAGACGGCTACAATGAGCAGTTCTTC.

This clonotype was seen once. One end of the junction is discordant with germline, which a read error may explain. V usage is TRBV29-1 and J usage is TRBJ2-2, with 11 positions matching TRBD2. Germline V gives CDR1 SQVTM, CDR2 ANQGSEA. This CDR3 comprises 14 residues. CDR3 nucleotides: TGCAGCGCCGGGACTAGCGGTATCACCGGGGAGCCGTTTTTT. Encoded protein: CSAGTSGITGEPFF.

The chain has TRBV15 and TRBJ2-1; no clear D. Germline V gene data show CDR1 as LNHNV and CDR2 as YYDKDF (reference sequence). V lost 0 bases to trimming and J lost 6 bases, with 3 bases between them. The CDR3 has 12 amino acids. For the CDR3, the DNA is TGTGCCACCAGCAGAGATTTCAATGAGCAGTTCTTC. Protein sequence: CATSRDFNEQFF.

The chain couples TRBV6-2 or TRBV6-3 to TRBJ2-1; perhaps D is TRBD1 or TRBD2 (5 bases each). CDR1 is MNHEY, CDR2 SVGEGT, per germline. V was shortened by 9 bases and J by 4 bases, with 13 bases between the two germline ends. The CDR3 consists of 13 residues. As DNA, the CDR3 is TGTGCCAGTCAGAGGGACGGGTACAATGAGCAGTTCTTC. Its protein product is CASQRDGYNEQFF.

This clonotype was recorded at least ten times. The CDR3 protein is CASSFRTGFQPQHF. CDR3 coding DNA: TGTGCCAGCAGTTTCCGCACAGGGTTTCAGCCCCAGCATTTT. This chain connects TRBV28 to TRBJ1-5; D possibly corresponds to TRBD1 (6 bases). Germline values: CDR1 MDHEN, CDR2 SYDVKM. Trimming took off 3 bases at V and 6 bases at J, with 12 bases between the two ends. The CDR3 consists of 14 residues.

V usage is TRBV28 and J usage is TRBJ2-1; D unclear. Deletions cut 5 bases from V and 2 bases from J, with 10 bases between. The CDR3 sequence is 14 residues long. CDR1 is MDHEN, CDR2 SYDVKM, per germline. The CDR3 loop reads CASSPDGAYNEQFF. As DNA, the CDR3 is TGTGCCAGCAGTCCGGACGGTGCCTACAATGAGCAGTTCTTC.

CDR3 in amino acids: CSAAVLADLYNEQFF. The CDR3, as DNA: TGCAGTGCCGCCGTGCTAGCGGACCTTTACAATGAGCAGTTCTTC. The V call is TRBV20-1, the J call TRBJ2-1; 7 bases map to TRBD2. Germline CDR1 reads DFQATT; CDR2 reads SNEGSKA (reference sequence). With 6 bases clipped from V and 4 bases from J, the junction kept 12 bases outside the gene matches. The CDR3 totals 15 residues.

This clonotype has just one count. This chain links TRBV9 with TRBJ1-6, with D maybe TRBD1 (5 bases). The CDR3 contains 16 residues. The germline V and J ends were trimmed by 4 bases and 10 bases, with 21 bases remaining between them. Germline V gene lookup returns CDR1 SGDLS and CDR2 YYNGEE. The CDR3 is CASSPKVGDSTSPLHF. CDR3 DNA sequence: TGTGCCAGCAGCCCTAAGGTGGGGGACTCCACCTCACCCCTCCACTTT.